One and the same sample provided the 6 T cell receptor beta chains below, sequenced in a study of cytomegalovirus exposure and HLA in healthy donors. Primers included in the PCR were 60 Vbeta and 13 Jbeta primers. Only in-frame clones appear in the TCRdb table, and some are missing; sequencing was by immunoSEQ multiplex PCR. The sample carries fewer than 200,000 clones, more than 65% recorded once. What was sequenced was PBMCs. The source is a male donor in good health and CMV-seronegative.

This clone has just a few counts. The chain couples TRBV7-3 to TRBJ2-7; TRBD1 matches at 11 bases. This CDR3 is 15 amino acids long. Germline-derived CDR1 and CDR2 are SGHTA and FQGTGA. The V segment lost 5 bases and the J segment 4 bases; nucleotides outside the gene matches: 7. CDR3 sequence reads: CASSQTGTGGYEQYF. CDR3 coding DNA: TGTGCCAGCAGCCAAACCGGGACAGGGGGGTACGAGCAGTACTTC. The full variable domain, in which reference TRBV7-3 and TRBJ2-7 provide the parts outside the CDR3, is GAGVSQTPSNKVTEKGKYVELRCDPISGHTALYWYRQSLGQGPEFLIYFQGTGAADDSGLPNDRFFAVRPEGSVSTLKIQRTERGDSAVYLCASSQTGTGGYEQYFGPGTRLTVT.

The chain joins TRBV28 to TRBJ2-1; TRBD2 aligns across 8 bases. The CDR3 is 17 residues long. V was clipped by 3 bases and J by 1 base; unmatched bases: 8. Germline V gene data show CDR1 as MDHEN and CDR2 as SYDVKM. In DNA, the CDR3 is TGTGCCAGCAGTTTGGGGAGAAGCGGGAGTTCCTACAATGAGCAGTTCTTC. Its translation is CASSLGRSGSSYNEQFF.

The J gene is TRBJ1-1, the V gene TRBV7-3, with 9 bases identical to TRBD1. The CDR3 spans 13 residues. Trimming cost V 2 bases and J 8 bases; bases outside gene matches: 3. Germline V gives CDR1 SGHTA, CDR2 FQGTGA. Written as DNA, the CDR3 is TGTGCCAGCAGCTTAGGGACAGGGCAGGAAGCTTTCTTT. Protein: CASSLGTGQEAFF.

This clone turned up a few times. This chain links TRBV9 with TRBJ2-7; weak D call: TRBD2 (5 bases). The CDR3 covers 14 residues. Germline CDR1 and CDR2: SGDLS and YYNGEE. Trimming removed 0 bases at V and 4 bases at J, with 11 bases between. The CDR3 region has the DNA TGTGCCAGCAGCGTAGGAGGGCACGGGTACGAGCAGTACTTC. Residues: CASSVGGHGYEQYF.

The chain's CDR3 is CASSSLTSGVSNEQFF. The CDR3 DNA sequence: TGCGCCAGCAGCTCCCTGACTAGCGGGGTAAGCAATGAGCAGTTCTTC. The chain has TRBV5-1 and TRBJ2-1; 11 bases are shared with TRBD2. Germline V gene sequence: CDR1 SGHRS, CDR2 YFSETQ. This CDR3 is 16 amino acids long. The trim removed 3 bases at V and 6 bases at J, leaving 8 bases unmatched.

This clone was counted between two and nine times. The CDR3 bases are TGTGCCAGCAGTTACGGGGACAGGGATCAGCCCCAGCATTTT. This encodes CASSYGDRDQPQHF. V and J are TRBV28 and TRBJ1-5, with 9 bases identical to TRBD1. CDR3 length: 14 residues. CDR1 and CDR2 (germline): MDHEN, SYDVKM. Trimming cost V 4 bases and J 5 bases; bases outside gene matches: 3.